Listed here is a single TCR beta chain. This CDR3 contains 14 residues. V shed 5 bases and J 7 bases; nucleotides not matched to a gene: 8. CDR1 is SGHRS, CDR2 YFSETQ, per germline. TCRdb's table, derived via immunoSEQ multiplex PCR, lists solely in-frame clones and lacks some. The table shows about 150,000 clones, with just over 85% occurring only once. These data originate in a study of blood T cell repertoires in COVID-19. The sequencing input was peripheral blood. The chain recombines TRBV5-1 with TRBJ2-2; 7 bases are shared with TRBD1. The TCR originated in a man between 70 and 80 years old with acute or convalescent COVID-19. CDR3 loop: CASSSDRDHGELFF. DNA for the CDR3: TGCGCCAGCAGTTCAGACAGGGACCACGGGGAGCTGTTTTTT. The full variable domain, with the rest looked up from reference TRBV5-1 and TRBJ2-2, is KAGVTQTPRYLIKTRGQQVTLSCSPISGHRSVSWYQQTPGQGLQFLFEYFSETQRNKGNFPGRFSGRQFSNSRSEMNVSTLELGDSALYLCASSSDRDHGELFFGEGSRLTVL.